A selection of T cell receptor beta chains follows, all from one sample in a study of technical replicates of blood from several donors. Profiling relied on immunoSEQ multiplex PCR, and the TCRdb table lists in-frame clones only, not all of them. The profile shows nearly 80,000 clones, roughly 93% of them singletons. The specimen sequenced was T cells isolated from PBMCs. These receptors originate from a human donor in good health. The CDR3 runs from the conserved cysteine through the conserved F or W. The D gene is left open where the match is weak. Clone size is shown for a subset of rows, as once, few, many or a class of expanded clone.

V gene: TRBV27; J gene: TRBJ2-1; clone size: -; D gene: TRBD2; CDR3 DNA: TGTGCCAGCACCATTTCCGCGGGAGTACTCGACAATGAGCAGTTCTTC; CDR3 protein: CASTISAGVLDNEQFF
V gene: TRBV4-1; J gene: TRBJ2-7; clone size: once; D gene: -; CDR3 DNA: TGCGCCAGCAGCCAAGCCCCCGGCAGGGCATATGGCGAGCAGTACTTC; CDR3 protein: CASSQAPGRAYGEQYF
V gene: TRBV7-9; J gene: TRBJ2-7; clone size: -; D gene: TRBD1; CDR3 DNA: TGTGCCAGCAGGTCGACAGGGACCCCTTACGAGCAGTACTTC; CDR3 protein: CASRSTGTPYEQYF
V gene: TRBV27; J gene: TRBJ1-2; clone size: -; D gene: TRBD1; CDR3 DNA: TGTGCCAGCAGTTTATCGGGGAGGACAGGGGGAGGCTACACCTTC; CDR3 protein: CASSLSGRTGGGYTF
V gene: TRBV10-2; J gene: TRBJ2-7; clone size: -; D gene: TRBD2; CDR3 DNA: TGCGCCAGCAGTGCCCTACGTGGGAGGGTTGACGAGCAGTACTTC; CDR3 protein: CASSALRGRVDEQYF
V gene: TRBV2; J gene: TRBJ1-5; clone size: -; D gene: -; CDR3 DNA: TGTGCCAGCAGTGAAGGGGCTAAATATCAGCCCCAGCATTTT; CDR3 protein: CASSEGAKYQPQHF
V gene: TRBV27; J gene: TRBJ1-4; clone size: -; D gene: -; CDR3 DNA: TGTGCCAGCAGTTTATTTAGGACAGTAAACAAACTGTTTTTT; CDR3 protein: CASSLFRTVNKLFF
V gene: TRBV30; J gene: TRBJ1-1; clone size: -; D gene: -; CDR3 DNA: TGTGCCTGGAGAAAACAGGTCAACACTGAAGCTTTCTTT; CDR3 protein: CAWRKQVNTEAFF
V gene: TRBV15; J gene: TRBJ2-3; clone size: -; D gene: TRBD2; CDR3 DNA: TGTGCCACCAGCAGAGATTACGCGGTGGGAGGGAGCACAGATACGCAGTATTTT; CDR3 protein: CATSRDYAVGGSTDTQYF
V gene: TRBV27; J gene: TRBJ2-2; clone size: -; D gene: -; CDR3 DNA: TGTGCCAGCAGTTTAACGTCGGGAGCTGGCGGGGAGCTGTTTTTT; CDR3 protein: CASSLTSGAGGELFF
V gene: TRBV5-1; J gene: TRBJ2-7; clone size: few; D gene: TRBD1; CDR3 DNA: TGCGCCAGCAGCCAAGGACAGGGCAACCACGAGCAGTACTTC; CDR3 protein: CASSQGQGNHEQYF
V gene: TRBV7-2; J gene: TRBJ1-3; clone size: once; D gene: TRBD1; CDR3 DNA: TGTGCCAGCAGCGCCCGACAGGGGGCGTTCTCTGGAAACACCATATATTTT; CDR3 protein: CASSARQGAFSGNTIYF
V gene: TRBV9; J gene: TRBJ2-7; clone size: -; D gene: TRBD1; CDR3 DNA: TGTGCCAGCAGCGTACGGGACAGGGCCTACGAGCAGTACTTC; CDR3 protein: CASSVRDRAYEQYF
V gene: TRBV4-2; J gene: TRBJ2-7; clone size: -; D gene: -; CDR3 DNA: TGTGCCAGCAGCCATTTAGAGGGACAAGATTACGAGCAGTACTTC; CDR3 protein: CASSHLEGQDYEQYF
V gene: TRBV7-9; J gene: TRBJ2-5; clone size: -; D gene: -; CDR3 DNA: TGTGCCAGCAGCTCTCCGGGACTGCTAGAGACCCAGTACTTC; CDR3 protein: CASSSPGLLETQYF